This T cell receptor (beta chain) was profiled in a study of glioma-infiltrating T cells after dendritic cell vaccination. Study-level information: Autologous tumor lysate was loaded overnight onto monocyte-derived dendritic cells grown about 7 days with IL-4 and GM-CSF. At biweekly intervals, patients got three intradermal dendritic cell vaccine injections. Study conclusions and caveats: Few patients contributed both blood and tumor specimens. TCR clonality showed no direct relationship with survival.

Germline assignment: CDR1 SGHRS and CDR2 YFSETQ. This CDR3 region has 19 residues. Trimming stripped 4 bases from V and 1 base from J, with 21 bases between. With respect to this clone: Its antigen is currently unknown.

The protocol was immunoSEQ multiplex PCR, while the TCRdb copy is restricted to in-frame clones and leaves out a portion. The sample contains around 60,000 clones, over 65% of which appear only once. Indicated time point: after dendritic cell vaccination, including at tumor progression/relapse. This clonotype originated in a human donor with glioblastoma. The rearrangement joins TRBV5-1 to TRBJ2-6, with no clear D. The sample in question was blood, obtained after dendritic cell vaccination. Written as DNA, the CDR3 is TGCGCCAGCAGCCCCACCCGACAATCGGTTGGGTCTGGGGCCAACGTCCTGACTTTC. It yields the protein CASSPTRQSVGSGANVLTF.